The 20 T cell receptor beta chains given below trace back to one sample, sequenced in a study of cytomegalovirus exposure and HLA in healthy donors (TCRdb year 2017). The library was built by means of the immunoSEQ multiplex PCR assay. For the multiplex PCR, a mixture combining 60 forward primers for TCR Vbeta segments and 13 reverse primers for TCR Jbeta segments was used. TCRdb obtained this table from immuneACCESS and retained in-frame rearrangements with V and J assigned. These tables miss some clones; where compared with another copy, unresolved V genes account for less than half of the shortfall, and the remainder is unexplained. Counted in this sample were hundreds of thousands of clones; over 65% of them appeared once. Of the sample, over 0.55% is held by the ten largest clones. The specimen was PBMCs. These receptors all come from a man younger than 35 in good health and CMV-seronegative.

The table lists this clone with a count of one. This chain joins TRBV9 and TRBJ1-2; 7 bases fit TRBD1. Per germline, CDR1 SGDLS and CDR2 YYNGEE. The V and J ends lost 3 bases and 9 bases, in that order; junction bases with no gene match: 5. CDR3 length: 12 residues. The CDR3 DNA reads TGTGCCAGCAGCGGATACAGGGGACGCTACACCTTC. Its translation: CASSGYRGRYTF.

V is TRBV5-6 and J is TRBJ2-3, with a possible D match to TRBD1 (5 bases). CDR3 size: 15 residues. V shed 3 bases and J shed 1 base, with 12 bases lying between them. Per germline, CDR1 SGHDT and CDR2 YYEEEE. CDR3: CASSYFLQGTDTQYF. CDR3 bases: TGTGCCAGCAGCTATTTTCTACAGGGCACAGATACGCAGTATTTT.

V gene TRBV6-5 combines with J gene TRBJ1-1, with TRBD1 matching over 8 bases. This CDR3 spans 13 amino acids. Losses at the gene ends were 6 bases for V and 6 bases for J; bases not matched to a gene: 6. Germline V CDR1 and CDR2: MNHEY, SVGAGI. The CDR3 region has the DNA TGTGCCAGCAGACAAATACAGGGGGCTGAAGCTTTCTTT. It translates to CASRQIQGAEAFF.

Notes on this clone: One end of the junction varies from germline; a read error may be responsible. The CDR3, as DNA: TGTGCTAGCAGCATCGGCTCGGGACTAGCGGGGGCCGGGGAGACCCAGTACTTC. Protein product: CASSIGSGLAGAGETQYF. The rearrangement links TRBV7-7 to TRBJ2-5, with TRBD2 matching over 14 bases. This CDR3 spans 18 amino acids. Germline V gene lookup returns CDR1 SSHAT and CDR2 FNYEAQ (reference sequence).

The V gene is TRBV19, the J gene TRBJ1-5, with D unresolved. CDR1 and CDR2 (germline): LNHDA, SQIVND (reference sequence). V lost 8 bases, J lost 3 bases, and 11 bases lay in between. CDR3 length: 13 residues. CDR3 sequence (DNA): TGTGCCAGTCTAGGCAGTTTCAATCAGCCCCAGCATTTT. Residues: CASLGSFNQPQHF.

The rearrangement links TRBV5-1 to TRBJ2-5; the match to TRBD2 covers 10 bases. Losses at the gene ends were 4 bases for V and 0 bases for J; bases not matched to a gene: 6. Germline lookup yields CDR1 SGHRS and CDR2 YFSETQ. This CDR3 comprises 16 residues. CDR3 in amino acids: CASSLLAGVNQETQYF. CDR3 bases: TGCGCCAGCAGCCTTCTAGCGGGAGTTAACCAAGAGACCCAGTACTTC.

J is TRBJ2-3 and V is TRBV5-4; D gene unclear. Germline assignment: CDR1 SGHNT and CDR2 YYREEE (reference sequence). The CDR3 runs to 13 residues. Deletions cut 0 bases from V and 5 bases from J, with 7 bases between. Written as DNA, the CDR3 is TGTGCCAGCAGCTTGGCACCCGGAGATACGCAGTATTTT. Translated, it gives CASSLAPGDTQYF.

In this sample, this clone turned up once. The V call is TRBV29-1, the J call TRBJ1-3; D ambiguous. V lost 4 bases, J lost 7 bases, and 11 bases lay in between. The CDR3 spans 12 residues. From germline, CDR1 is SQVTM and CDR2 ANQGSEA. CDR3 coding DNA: TGCAGCGTTGCCCTCGACGGGAACACCATATATTTT. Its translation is CSVALDGNTIYF.

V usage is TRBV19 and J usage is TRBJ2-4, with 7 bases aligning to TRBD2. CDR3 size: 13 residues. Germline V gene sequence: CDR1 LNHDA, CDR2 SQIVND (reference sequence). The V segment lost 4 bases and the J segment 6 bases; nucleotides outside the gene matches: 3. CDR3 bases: TGTGCCAGTAGTAGGACTAGAGGAAACATTCAGTACTTC. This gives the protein CASSRTRGNIQYF.

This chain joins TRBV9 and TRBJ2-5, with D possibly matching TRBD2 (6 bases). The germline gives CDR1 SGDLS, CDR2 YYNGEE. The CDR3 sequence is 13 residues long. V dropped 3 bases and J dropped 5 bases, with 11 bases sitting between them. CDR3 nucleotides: TGTGCCAGCAGCGCGGGAGTAGGGGAGACCCAGTACTTC. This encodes CASSAGVGETQYF.

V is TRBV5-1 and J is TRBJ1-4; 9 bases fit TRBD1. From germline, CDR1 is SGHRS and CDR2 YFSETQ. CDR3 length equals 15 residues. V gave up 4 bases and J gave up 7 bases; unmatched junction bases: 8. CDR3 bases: TGCGCCAGCAGCAGTTCCGGGACAGGGTTTGAAAAACTGTTTTTT. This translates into CASSSSGTGFEKLFF.

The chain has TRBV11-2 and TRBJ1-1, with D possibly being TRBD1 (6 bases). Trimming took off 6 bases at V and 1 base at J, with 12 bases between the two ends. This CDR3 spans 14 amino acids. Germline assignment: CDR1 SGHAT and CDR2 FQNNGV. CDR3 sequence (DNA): TGTGCCAGCAGGGCAGGGGTGAGGAACACTGAAGCTTTCTTT. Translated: CASRAGVRNTEAFF.

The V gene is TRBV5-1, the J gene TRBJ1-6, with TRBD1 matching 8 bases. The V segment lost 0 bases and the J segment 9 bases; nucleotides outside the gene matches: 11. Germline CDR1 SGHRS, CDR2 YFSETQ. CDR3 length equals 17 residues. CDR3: CASSLALLDRGGSPLHF. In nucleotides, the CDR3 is TGCGCCAGCAGCTTGGCCCTGCTTGACAGGGGTGGTTCACCCCTCCACTTT.

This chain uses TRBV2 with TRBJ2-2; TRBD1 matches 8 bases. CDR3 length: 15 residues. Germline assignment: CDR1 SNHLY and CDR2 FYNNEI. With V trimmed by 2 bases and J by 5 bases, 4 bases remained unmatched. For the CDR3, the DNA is TGTGCCAGCAGTGAATACAGGGGGATTACCGGGGAGCTGTTTTTT. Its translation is CASSEYRGITGELFF.

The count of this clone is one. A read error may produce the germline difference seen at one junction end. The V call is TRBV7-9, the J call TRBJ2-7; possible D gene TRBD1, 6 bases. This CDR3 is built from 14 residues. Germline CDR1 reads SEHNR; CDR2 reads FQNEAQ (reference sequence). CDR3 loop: CSSSSTGRPYEQYF. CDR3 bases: TGTTCCAGCAGCTCAACAGGGCGACCCTACGAGCAGTACTTC.

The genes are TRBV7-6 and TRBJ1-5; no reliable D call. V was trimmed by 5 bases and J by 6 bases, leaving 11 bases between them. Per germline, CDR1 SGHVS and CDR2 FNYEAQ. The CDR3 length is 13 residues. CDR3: CASSNIEGQPQHF. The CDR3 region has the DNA TGTGCCAGCAGCAACATAGAGGGTCAGCCCCAGCATTTT.

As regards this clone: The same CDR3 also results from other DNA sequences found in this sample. CDR3 sequence: CSVGGETQYF. CDR3 bases: TGCAGCGTTGGCGGGGAGACCCAGTACTTC. This chain links TRBV29-1 with TRBJ2-5; D may be TRBD2 (5 bases). Germline V lookup: CDR1 SQVTM, CDR2 ANQGSEA. CDR3 length: 10 residues. Between the trimmed V and J ends, which lost 4 bases and 5 bases, there was a span of 5 bases.

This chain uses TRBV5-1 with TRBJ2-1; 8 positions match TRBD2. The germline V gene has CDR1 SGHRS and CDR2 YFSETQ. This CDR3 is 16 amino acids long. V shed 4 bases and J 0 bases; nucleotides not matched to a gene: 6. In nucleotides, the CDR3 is TGCGCCAGCAGCGTGTCGGGAGGGAGCTCCTACAATGAGCAGTTCTTC. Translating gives CASSVSGGSSYNEQFF.

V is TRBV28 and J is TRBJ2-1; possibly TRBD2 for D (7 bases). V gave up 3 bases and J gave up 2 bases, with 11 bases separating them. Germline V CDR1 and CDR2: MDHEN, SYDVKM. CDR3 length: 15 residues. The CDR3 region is CASSFFGGPYNEQFF. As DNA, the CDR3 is TGTGCCAGCAGTTTTTTCGGGGGGCCCTACAATGAGCAGTTCTTC.

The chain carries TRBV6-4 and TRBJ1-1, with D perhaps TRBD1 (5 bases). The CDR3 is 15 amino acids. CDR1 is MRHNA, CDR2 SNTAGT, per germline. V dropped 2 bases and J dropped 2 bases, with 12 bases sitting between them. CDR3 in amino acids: CASSDTGRGNTEAFF. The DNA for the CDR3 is TGTGCCAGCAGTGACACAGGAAGGGGTAACACTGAAGCTTTCTTT.